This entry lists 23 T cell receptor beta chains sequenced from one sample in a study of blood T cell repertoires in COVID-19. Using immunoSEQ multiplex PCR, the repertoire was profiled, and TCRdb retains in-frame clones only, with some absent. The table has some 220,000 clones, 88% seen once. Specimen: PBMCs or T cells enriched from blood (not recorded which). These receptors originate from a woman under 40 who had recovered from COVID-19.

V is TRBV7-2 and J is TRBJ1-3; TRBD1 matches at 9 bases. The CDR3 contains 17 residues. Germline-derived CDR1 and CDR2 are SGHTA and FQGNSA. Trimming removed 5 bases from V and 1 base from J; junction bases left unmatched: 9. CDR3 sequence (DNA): TGTGCCAGCAGCCAAACCGGACAGGGGAGGTCTGGAAACACCATATATTTT. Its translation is CASSQTGQGRSGNTIYF.

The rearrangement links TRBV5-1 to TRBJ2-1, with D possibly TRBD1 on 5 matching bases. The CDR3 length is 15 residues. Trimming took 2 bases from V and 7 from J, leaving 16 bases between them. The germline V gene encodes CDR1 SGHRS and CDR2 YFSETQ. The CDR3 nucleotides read TGCGCCAGCAGCTTTAGGGGCCAAAGTGGGAATGAGCAGTTCTTC. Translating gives CASSFRGQSGNEQFF.

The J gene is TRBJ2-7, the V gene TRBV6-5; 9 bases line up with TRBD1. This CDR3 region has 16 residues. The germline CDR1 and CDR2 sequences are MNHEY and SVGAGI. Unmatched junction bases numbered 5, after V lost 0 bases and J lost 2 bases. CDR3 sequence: CASSYSQTGGPYEQYF. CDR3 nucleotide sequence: TGTGCCAGCAGTTACTCACAGACAGGGGGACCCTACGAGCAGTACTTC.

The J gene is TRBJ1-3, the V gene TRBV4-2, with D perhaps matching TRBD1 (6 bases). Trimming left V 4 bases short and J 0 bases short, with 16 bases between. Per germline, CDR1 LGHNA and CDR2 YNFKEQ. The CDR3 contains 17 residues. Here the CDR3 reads CASSRNAGDYSGNTIYF. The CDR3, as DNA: TGTGCCAGCAGCCGCAACGCAGGGGATTACTCTGGAAACACCATATATTTT.

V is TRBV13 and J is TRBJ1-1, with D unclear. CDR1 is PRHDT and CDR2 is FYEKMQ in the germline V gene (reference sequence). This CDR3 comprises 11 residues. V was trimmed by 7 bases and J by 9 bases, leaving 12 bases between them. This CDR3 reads CASTQNEKAFF. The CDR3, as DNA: TGTGCCAGCACCCAGAACGAAAAAGCTTTCTTT.

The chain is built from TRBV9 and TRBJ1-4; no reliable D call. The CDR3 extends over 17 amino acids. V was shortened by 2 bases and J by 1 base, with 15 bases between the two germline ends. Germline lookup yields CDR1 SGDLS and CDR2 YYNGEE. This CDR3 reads CASSVSSPPLTNEKLFF. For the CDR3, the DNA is TGTGCCAGCAGCGTGAGCTCACCACCTTTAACTAATGAAAAACTGTTTTTT.

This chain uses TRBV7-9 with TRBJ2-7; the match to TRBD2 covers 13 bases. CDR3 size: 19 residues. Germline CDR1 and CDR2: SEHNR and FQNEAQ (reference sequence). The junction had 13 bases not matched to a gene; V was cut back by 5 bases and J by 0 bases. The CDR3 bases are TGTGCCAGCAGCCCCCCCGGGACTAGCGGGATTCCCAACTCCTACGAGCAGTACTTC. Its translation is CASSPPGTSGIPNSYEQYF.

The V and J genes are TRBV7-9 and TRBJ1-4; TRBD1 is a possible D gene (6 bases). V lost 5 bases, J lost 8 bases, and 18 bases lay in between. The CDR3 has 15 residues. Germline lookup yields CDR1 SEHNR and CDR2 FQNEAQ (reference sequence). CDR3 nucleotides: TGTGCCAGCAGCACCCGACAGGAAGGTTTCGAAAAACTGTTTTTT. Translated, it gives CASSTRQEGFEKLFF.

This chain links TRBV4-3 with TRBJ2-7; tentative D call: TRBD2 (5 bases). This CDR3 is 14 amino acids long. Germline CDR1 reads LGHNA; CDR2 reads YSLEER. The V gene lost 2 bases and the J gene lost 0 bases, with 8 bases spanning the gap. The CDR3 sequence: CASSQFGGSYEQYF. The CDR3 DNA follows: TGCGCCAGCAGCCAATTCGGAGGCTCCTACGAGCAGTACTTC.

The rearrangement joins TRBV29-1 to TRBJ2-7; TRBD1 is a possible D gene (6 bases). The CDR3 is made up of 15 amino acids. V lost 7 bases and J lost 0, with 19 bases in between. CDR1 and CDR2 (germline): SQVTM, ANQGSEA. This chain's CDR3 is CSARTALGISYEQYF. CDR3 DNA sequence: TGCAGCGCCAGGACAGCCCTAGGGATCTCCTACGAGCAGTACTTC.

This chain's CDR3 is CASSPQPGQGAYGYTF. The CDR3 region has the DNA TGCGCCAGCAGCCCGCAGCCGGGACAGGGGGCCTATGGCTACACCTTC. This rearrangement joins TRBV5-1 to TRBJ1-2; 12 bases match TRBD1. This CDR3 comprises 16 residues. Germline V gene lookup returns CDR1 SGHRS and CDR2 YFSETQ. The junction had 8 bases not matched to a gene; V was cut back by 4 bases and J by 4 bases.

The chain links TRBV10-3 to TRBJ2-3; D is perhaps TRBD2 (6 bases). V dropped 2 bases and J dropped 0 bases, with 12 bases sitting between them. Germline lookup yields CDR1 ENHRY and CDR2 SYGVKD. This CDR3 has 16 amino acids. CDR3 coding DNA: TGTGCCATCAGTGAGCCCTTCGGGACTAGCACAGATACGCAGTATTTT. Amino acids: CAISEPFGTSTDTQYF.

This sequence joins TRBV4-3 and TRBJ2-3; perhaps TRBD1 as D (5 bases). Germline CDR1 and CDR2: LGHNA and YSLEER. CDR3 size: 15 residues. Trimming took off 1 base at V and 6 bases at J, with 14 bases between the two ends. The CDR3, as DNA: TGCGCCAGCAGCCAAGCGAACAGGTTCACGGATACGCAGTATTTT. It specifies CASSQANRFTDTQYF.

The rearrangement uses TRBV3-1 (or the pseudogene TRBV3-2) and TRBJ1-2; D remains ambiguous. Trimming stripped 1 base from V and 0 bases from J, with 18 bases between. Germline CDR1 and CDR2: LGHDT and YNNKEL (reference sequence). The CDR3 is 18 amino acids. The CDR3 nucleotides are TGTGCCAGCAGCCAAGGGGCTGTTGGTGTTCTTACTAACTATGGCTACACCTTC. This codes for CASSQGAVGVLTNYGYTF.

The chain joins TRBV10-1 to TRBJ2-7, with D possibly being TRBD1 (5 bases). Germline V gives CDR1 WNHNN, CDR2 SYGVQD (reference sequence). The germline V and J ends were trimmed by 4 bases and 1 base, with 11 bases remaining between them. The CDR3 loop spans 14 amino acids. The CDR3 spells CASSVGPGSYEQYF. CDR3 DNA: TGCGCCAGCAGTGTCGGACCAGGGTCCTACGAGCAGTACTTC.

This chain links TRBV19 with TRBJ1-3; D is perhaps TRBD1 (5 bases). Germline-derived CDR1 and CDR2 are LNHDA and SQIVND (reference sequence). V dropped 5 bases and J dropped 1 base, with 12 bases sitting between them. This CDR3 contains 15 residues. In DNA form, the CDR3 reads TGTGCCAGTAGTGCTACGCAGGGATCTGGAAACACCATATATTTT. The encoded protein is CASSATQGSGNTIYF.

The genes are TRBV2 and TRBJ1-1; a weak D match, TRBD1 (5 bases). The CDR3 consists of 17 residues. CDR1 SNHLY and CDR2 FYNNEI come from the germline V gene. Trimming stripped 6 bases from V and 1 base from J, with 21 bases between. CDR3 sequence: CASRSFHWGPKNTEAFF. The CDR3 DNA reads TGTGCCAGCAGGTCATTCCACTGGGGCCCAAAGAACACTGAAGCTTTCTTT.

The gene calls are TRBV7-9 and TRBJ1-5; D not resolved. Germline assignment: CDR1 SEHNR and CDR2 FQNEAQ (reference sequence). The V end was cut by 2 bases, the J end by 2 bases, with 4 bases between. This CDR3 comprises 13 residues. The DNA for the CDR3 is TGTGCCAGCAGCTTAACGGGCAATCAGCCCCAGCATTTT. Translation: CASSLTGNQPQHF.

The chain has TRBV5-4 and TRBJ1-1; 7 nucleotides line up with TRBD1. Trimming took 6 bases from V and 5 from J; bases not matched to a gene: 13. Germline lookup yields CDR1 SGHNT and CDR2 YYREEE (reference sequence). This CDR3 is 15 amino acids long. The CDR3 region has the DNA TGTGCCAGCACCTCAGGGCGCGCAGGGGGGACTGAAGCTTTCTTT. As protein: CASTSGRAGGTEAFF.

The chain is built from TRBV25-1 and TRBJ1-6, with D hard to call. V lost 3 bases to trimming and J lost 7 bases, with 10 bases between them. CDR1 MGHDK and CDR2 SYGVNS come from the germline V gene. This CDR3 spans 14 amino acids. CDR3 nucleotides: TGTGCCAGCAGTGAGTTTGGGGAGAATTCACCCCTCCACTTT. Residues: CASSEFGENSPLHF.

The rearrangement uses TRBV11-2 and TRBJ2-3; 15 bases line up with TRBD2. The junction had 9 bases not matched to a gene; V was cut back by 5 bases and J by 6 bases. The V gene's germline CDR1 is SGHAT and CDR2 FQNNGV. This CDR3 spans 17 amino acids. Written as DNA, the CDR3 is TGTGCCAGCAGCCCAGGGACTAGCGGGGGGTTTACGGATACGCAGTATTTT. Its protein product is CASSPGTSGGFTDTQYF.

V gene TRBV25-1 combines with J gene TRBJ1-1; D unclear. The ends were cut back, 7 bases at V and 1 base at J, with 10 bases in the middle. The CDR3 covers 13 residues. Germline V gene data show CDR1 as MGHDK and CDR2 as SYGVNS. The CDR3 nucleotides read TGTGCCAGCACCGGACTGAAGAACACTGAAGCTTTCTTT. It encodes CASTGLKNTEAFF.

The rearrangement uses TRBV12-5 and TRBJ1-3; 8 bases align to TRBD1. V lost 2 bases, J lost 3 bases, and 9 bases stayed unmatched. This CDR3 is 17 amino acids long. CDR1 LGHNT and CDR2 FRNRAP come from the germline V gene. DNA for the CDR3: TGTGCTAGTGGTTTGCCCACAGGGGGTCGAGGTGGAAACACCATATATTTT. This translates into CASGLPTGGRGGNTIYF.